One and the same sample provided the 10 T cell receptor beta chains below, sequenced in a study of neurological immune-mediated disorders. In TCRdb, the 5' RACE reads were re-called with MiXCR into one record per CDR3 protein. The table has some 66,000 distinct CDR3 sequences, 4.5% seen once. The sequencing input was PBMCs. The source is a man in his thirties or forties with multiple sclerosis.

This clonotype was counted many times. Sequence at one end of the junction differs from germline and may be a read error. The CDR3 loop is CASSLGRGGLNYNEQFF. In DNA form, the CDR3 reads TGCGCCAGCAGTTTGGGACGGGGGGGGCTCAACTACAATGAGCAGTTCTTC. This chain joins TRBV5-1 and TRBJ2-1; TRBD2 matches at 8 bases. This CDR3 has 17 residues. Germline values: CDR1 SGHRS, CDR2 YFSETQ.

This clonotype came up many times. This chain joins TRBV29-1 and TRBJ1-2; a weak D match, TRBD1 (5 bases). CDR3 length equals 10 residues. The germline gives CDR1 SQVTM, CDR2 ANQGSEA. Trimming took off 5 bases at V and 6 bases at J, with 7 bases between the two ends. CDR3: CSVRGDGYTF. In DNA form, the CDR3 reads TGCAGCGTTCGGGGGGATGGCTACACCTTC. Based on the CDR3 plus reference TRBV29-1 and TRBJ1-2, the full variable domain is SAVISQKPSRDICQRGTSLTIQCQVDSQVTMMFWYRQQPGQSLTLIATANQGSEATYESGFVIDKFPISRPNLTFSTLTVSNMSPEDSSIYLCSVRGDGYTFGSGTRLTVV.

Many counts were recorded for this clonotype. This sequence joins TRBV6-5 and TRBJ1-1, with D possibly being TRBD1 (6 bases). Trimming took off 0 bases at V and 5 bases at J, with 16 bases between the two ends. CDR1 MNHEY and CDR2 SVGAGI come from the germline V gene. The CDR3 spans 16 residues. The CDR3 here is CASSYSGGRGRTEAFF. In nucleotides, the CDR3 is TGTGCCAGCAGTTACTCGGGGGGCAGAGGTCGGACTGAAGCTTTCTTT.

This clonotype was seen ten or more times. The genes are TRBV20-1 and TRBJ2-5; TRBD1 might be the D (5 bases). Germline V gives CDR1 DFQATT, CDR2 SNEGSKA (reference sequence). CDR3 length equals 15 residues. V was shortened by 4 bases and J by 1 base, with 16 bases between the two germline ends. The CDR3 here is CSATSLTELQETQYF. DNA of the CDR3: TGCAGTGCTACATCTTTGACAGAGCTCCAAGAGACCCAGTACTTC.

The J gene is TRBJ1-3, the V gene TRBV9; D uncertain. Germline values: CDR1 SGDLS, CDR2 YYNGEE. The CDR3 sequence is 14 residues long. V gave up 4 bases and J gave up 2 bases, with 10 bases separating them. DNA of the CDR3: TGTGCCAGCAGCCTCCTAGTGGCTGGAAACACCATATATTTT. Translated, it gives CASSLLVAGNTIYF.

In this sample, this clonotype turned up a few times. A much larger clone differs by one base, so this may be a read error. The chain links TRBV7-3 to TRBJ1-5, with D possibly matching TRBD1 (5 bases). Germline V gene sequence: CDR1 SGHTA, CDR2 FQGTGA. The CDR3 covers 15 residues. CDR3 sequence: CASSLKYLAEGPHHF. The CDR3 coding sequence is TGTGCCAGCAGCTTAAAGTACCTTGCCGAGGGGCCCCATCATTTT.

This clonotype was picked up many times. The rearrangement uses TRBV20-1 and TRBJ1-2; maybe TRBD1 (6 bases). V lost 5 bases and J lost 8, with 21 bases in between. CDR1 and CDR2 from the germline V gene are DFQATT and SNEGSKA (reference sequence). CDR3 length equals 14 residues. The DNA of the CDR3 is TGCAGTGCTCCCCCGGGGCGGACCCAGGGGGGCTACACCTTC. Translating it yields CSAPPGRTQGGYTF.

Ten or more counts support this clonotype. Here the CDR3 reads CASNPATHVDTQYF. As DNA, the CDR3 is TGTGCCAGCAACCCGGCCACACACGTAGATACGCAGTATTTT. The chain carries TRBV28 and TRBJ2-3; D remains ambiguous. CDR3 length: 14 amino acids. From germline, CDR1 is MDHEN and CDR2 SYDVKM. Trimming shortened V by 7 bases and J by 5 bases, and 16 bases separated the two germline ends.

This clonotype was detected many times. CDR3 loop: CASSPHPGGIGYTF. In DNA, the CDR3 is TGTGCCAGCAGCCCTCATCCAGGGGGTATCGGCTACACCTTC. The chain couples TRBV9 to TRBJ1-2; 7 nucleotides match TRBD1. The CDR3 has 14 amino acids. With 4 bases clipped from V and 8 bases from J, the junction kept 11 bases outside the gene matches. Germline lookup yields CDR1 SGDLS and CDR2 YYNGEE.

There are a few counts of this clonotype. The CDR3 loop is CASSLAPGGVRSGAEAFF. CDR3 in DNA: TGTGCCAGCAGCTTAGCTCCGGGGGGCGTTCGGTCCGGAGCTGAAGCTTTCTTT. The chain couples TRBV7-9 to TRBJ1-1, with a tentative D call TRBD1 (6 bases). This CDR3 region has 18 residues. The V and J ends lost 0 bases and 6 bases respectively, with 23 bases between them. The germline CDR1 and CDR2 sequences are SEHNR and FQNEAQ (reference sequence).